This TCR beta chain was captured in a study of T cell responses to AZD1222 COVID-19 vaccine. Regarding the study as a whole: Only a handful of AZD1222 recipients were seropositive at baseline. A reported finding is that nearly half of spike-specific TCRs target unmutated variant regions. White British donors predominated, females outnumbered males, and clonal diversity was possibly underestimated.

Worth noting for this clone: Its antigen is currently unknown.

Germline loops: CDR1 SGHAT, CDR2 FQNNGV. The V and J ends lost 5 bases and 0 bases respectively, with 20 bases between them. There are 17 residues in the CDR3. Generated by immunoSEQ multiplex PCR, the TCRdb table keeps only in-frame clones and is missing some. The profile shows roughly 180,000 clones, 90% of them singletons. This material consisted of peripheral blood, taken on day 0 of AZD1222 vaccination. This sequence joins TRBV11-2 and TRBJ2-7; TRBD2 is a possible D gene (6 bases). This receptor was taken from an adult in good health. CDR3 amino acids: CASSPRRGRRSSYEQYF. The DNA for the CDR3 is TGTGCCAGCAGCCCCAGGAGGGGTCGCCGGAGCTCCTACGAGCAGTACTTC.